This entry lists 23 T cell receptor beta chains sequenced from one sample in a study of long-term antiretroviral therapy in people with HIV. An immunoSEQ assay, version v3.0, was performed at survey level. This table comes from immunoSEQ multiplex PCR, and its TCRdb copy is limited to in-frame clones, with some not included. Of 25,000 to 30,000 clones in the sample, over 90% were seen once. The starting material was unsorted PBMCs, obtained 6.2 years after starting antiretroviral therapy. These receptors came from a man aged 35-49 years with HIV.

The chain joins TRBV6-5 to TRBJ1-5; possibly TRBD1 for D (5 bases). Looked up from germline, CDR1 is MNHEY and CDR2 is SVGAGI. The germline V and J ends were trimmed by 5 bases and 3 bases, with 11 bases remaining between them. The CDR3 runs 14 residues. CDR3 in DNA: TGTGCCAGCAGTAACCAGGGCCCCAATCAGCCCCAGCATTTT. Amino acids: CASSNQGPNQPQHF.

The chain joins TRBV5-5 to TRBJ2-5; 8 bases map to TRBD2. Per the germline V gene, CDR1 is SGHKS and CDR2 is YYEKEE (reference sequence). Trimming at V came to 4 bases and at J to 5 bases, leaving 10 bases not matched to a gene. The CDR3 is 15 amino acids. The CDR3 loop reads CASSTPAGVTETQYF. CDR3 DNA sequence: TGTGCCAGCAGCACACCAGCGGGGGTAACTGAGACCCAGTACTTC. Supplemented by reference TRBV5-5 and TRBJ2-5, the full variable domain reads DAGVTQSPTHLIKTRGQQVTLRCSPISGHKSVSWYQQVLGQGPQFIFQYYEKEERGRGNFPDRFSARQFPNYSSELNVNALLLGDSALYLCASSTPAGVTETQYFGPGTRLLVL.

This CDR3 reads CASMAPNTGELFF. CDR3 DNA: TGTGCCAGCATGGCACCGAACACCGGGGAGCTGTTTTTT. The chain joins TRBV27 to TRBJ2-2; D call uncertain. CDR1 MNHEY and CDR2 SMNVEV come from the germline V gene (reference sequence). V was cut by 7 bases and J by 0 bases, with 6 bases left in between. The CDR3 runs to 13 residues.

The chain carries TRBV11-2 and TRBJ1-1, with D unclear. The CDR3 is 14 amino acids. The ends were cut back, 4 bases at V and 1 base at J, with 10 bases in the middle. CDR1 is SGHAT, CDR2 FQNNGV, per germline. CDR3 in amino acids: CASSSHLGNTEAFF. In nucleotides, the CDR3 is TGTGCCAGCAGCTCCCATTTGGGGAACACTGAAGCTTTCTTT.

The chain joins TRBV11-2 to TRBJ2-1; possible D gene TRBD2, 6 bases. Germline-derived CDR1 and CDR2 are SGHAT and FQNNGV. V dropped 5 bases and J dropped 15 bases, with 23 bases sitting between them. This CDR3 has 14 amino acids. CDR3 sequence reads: CASSPWSERAFSFF. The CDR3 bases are TGTGCCAGCAGCCCATGGTCTGAGCGGGCCTTCTCGTTCTTC.

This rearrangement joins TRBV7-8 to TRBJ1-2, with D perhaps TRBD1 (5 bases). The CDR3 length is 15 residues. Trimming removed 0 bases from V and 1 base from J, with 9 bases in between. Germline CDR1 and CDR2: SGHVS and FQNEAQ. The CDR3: CASSLAGRNNYGYTF. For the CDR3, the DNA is TGTGCCAGCAGCTTAGCGGGGCGAAATAACTATGGCTACACCTTC.

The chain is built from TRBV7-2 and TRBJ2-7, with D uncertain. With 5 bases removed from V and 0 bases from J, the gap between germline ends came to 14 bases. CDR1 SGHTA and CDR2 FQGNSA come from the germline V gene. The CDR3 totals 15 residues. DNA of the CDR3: TGTGCCAGCAGCCCCACCCACGTCAGCTCCTACGAGCAGTACTTC. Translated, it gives CASSPTHVSSYEQYF.

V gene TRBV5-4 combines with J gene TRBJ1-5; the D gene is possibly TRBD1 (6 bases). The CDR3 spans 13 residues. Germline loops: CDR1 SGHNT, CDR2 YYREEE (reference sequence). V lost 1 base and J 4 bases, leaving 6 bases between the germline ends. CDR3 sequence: CASSLQGNQPQHF. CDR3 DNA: TGTGCCAGCAGCTTGCAGGGGAATCAGCCCCAGCATTTT.

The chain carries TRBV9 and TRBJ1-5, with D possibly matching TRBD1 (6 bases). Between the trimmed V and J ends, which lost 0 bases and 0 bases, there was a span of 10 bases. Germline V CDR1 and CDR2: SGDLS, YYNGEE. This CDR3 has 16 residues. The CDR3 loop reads CASSVGQENSNQPQHF. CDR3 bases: TGTGCCAGCAGCGTAGGACAGGAGAATAGCAATCAGCCCCAGCATTTT.

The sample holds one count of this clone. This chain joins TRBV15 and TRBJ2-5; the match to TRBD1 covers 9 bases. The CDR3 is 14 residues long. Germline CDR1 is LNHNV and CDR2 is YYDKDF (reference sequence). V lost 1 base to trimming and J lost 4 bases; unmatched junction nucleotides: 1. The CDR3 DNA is TGTGCCACCAGCAGAGGGGGACAGGGAGAGACCCAGTACTTC. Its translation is CATSRGGQGETQYF.

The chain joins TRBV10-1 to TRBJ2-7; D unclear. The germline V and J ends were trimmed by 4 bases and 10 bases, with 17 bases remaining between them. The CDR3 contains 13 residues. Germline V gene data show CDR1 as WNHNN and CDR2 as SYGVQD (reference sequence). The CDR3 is CASSGDMLENQYF. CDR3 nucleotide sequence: TGCGCCAGCAGTGGTGACATGCTCGAAAACCAGTACTTC.

The CDR3 here is CATSRDPAPNEKLFF. The CDR3 nucleotides are TGTGCCACCAGCAGAGACCCCGCCCCAAATGAAAAACTGTTTTTT. V is TRBV15 and J is TRBJ1-4; D uncertain. CDR1 and CDR2 from the germline V gene are LNHNV and YYDKDF (reference sequence). V was cut by 0 bases and J by 5 bases, with 10 bases left in between. CDR3 length: 15 amino acids.

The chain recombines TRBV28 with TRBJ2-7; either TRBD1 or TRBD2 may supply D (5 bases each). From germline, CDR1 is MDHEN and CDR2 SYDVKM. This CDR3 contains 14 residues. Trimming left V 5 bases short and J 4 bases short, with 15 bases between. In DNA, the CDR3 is TGTGCCAGCAGTCCCGGGACCCCAGTTTACGAGCAGTACTTC. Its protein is CASSPGTPVYEQYF.

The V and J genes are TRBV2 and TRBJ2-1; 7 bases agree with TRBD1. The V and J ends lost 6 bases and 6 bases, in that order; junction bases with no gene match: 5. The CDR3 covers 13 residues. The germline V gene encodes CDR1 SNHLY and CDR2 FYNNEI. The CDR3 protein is CASRDRTSNEQFF. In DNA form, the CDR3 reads TGTGCCAGCAGGGACAGGACGTCCAATGAGCAGTTCTTC. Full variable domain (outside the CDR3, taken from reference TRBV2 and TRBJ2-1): EPEVTQTPSHQVTQMGQEVILRCVPISNHLYFYWYRQILGQKVEFLVSFYNNEISEKSEIFDDQFSVERPDGSNFTLKIRSTKLEDSAMYFCASRDRTSNEQFFGPGTRLTVL.

CDR3 coding DNA: TGTGCCAGCAGCCAAGGGGGTGTTGAGCAGTTCTTC. Encoded protein: CASSQGGVEQFF. The rearrangement links TRBV4-2 to TRBJ2-1; D is uncertain. CDR3 length: 12 residues. V dropped 1 base and J dropped 9 bases, with 7 bases sitting between them. Germline values: CDR1 LGHNA, CDR2 YNFKEQ.

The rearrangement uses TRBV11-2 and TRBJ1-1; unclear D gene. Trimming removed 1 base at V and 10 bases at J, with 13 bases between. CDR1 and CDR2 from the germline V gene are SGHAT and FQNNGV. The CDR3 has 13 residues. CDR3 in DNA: TGTGCCAGCAGCTTAGGGCAGGCCGGGGTAGCTTTCTTT. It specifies CASSLGQAGVAFF.

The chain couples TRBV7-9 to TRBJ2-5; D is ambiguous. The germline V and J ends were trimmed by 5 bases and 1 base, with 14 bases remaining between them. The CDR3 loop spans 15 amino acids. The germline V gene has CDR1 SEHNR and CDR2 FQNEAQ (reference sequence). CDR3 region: CASSRNGRTQETQYF. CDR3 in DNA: TGTGCCAGCAGCCGAAACGGACGGACCCAAGAGACCCAGTACTTC.

The CDR3 protein is CASSIWTKGLRIGELFF. The CDR3 DNA is TGTGCCAGCAGCATTTGGACCAAGGGGCTTCGGATCGGGGAGCTGTTTTTT. V usage is TRBV27 and J usage is TRBJ2-2; D is perhaps TRBD1 (5 bases). Germline lookup yields CDR1 MNHEY and CDR2 SMNVEV (reference sequence). The CDR3 is 17 amino acids. Trimming stripped 6 bases from V and 7 bases from J, with 24 bases between.

The CDR3 nucleotides are TGTGCCAGCAGTTGGCAGTGGAACACTGAAGCTTTCTTT. Amino acids: CASSWQWNTEAFF. The chain employs TRBV27 and TRBJ1-1, with D unclear. The germline V gene encodes CDR1 MNHEY and CDR2 SMNVEV (reference sequence). The CDR3 contains 13 residues. V dropped 4 bases and J dropped 1 base, with 7 bases sitting between them.

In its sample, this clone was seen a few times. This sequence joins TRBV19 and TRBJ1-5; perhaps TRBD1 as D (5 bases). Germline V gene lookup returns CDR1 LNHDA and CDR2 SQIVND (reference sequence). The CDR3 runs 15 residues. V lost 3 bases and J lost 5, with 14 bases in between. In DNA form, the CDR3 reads TGTGCCAGTAGTATTTGGCAGGGTGGGGATCAGCCCCAGCATTTT. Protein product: CASSIWQGGDQPQHF.

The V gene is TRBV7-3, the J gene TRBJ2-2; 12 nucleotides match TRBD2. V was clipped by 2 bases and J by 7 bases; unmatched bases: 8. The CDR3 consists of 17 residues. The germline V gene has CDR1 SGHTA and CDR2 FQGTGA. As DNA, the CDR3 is TGTGCCAGCAGCTTAGGACTAGCGGGGCCGGCGGGCGGGGAGCTGTTTTTT. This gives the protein CASSLGLAGPAGGELFF.

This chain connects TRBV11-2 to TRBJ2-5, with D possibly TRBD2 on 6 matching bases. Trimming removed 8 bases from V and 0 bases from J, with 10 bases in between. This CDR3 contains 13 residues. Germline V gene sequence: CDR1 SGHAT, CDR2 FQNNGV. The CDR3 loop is CASLGLHQETQYF. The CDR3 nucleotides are TGTGCCAGCCTAGGACTACACCAAGAGACCCAGTACTTC.

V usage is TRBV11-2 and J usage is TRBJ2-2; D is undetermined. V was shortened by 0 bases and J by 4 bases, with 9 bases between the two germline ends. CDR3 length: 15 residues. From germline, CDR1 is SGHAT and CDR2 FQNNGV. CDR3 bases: TGTGCCAGCAGCTTAGATGCACAGATCACCGGGGAGCTGTTTTTT. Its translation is CASSLDAQITGELFF.